This T cell receptor beta chain is drawn from a study of blood T cell repertoires in COVID-19. Turning to the study itself: The United States, Italy and Spain were the sources of the acute and convalescent COVID-19 samples. T cells, B-cell-depleted T cells, or PBMCs supplied cDNA or gDNA.

Original processing methods: Counts of nucleated cells, estimated from reference gene primer amplification, were obtained. Data came from immunoSEQ multiplex PCR; TCRdb stores just in-frame clones and leaves some out. The DNA gave D and trimming, while V, J and clone size come from that table. The sample gives about 150,000 clones, 75% to 90% of which show up once; approximately 3% is in the top ten. The CDR3 totals 18 residues. Trimming at V came to 6 bases and at J to 1 base, leaving 15 bases not matched to a gene. Germline CDR1 is SQVTM and CDR2 is ANQGSEA. The TCR originated in a woman aged 60 to 75 with active COVID-19. The sequenced sample consisted of peripheral blood. The gene calls are TRBV29-1 and TRBJ2-3; 11 positions agree with TRBD1. The CDR3 DNA is TGCAGCGTCAAACCGTACATGGGACAGGGGGGTGGCACAGATACGCAGTATTTT. It yields the protein CSVKPYMGQGGGTDTQYF.